The sequence of this TCR beta chain was determined in a study of shared clonotypes between healthy human individuals. Whole-study context: The study used three CD4 naive, three CD4 memory, two CD8 naive and one CD8 memory plate per donor. Study findings and constraints: A handful of donors shared approximately 5% of their naive CD4 clonotypes.

Libraries were prepared by immunoSEQ multiplex PCR; TCRdb keeps only in-frame clonotypes and omits some of them. The table has under 600,000 clones, roughly 98% seen once. A note on this clone: The antigen remains unidentified.

CD45RO-negative, CCR7-positively selected cells formed the naive CD8 fraction, excluding terminally differentiated effector memory CD45RA+ cells. Per the germline V gene, CDR1 is SEHNR and CDR2 is FQNEAQ (reference sequence). Trimming took 4 bases from V and 5 from J, leaving 17 bases between them. This CDR3 region has 15 residues. Sequenced input: naive CD8+ T cells sorted from blood. This TCR was sampled from a man younger than 40 in good health. The chain couples TRBV7-9 to TRBJ1-2; D not resolved. The CDR3: CASSSGLVAGYGYTF. The CDR3 DNA is TGTGCCAGCAGCTCTGGACTTGTGGCGGGATATGGCTACACCTTC.